These 10 T cell receptor beta chains originate from one sample sequenced in a study of cytomegalovirus exposure and HLA in healthy donors. The PCR was carried out with 60 Vbeta primers and 13 Jbeta primers. Sequenced by immunoSEQ multiplex PCR; TCRdb stores in-frame clones only, minus some. In the table there are under 200,000 clones, roughly 80% of which are singletons. The specimen sequenced was PBMCs. These receptors originate from a woman under 30 in good health and CMV-seronegative.

The chain combines TRBV4-2 with TRBJ2-1; D gene ambiguous. Germline V gives CDR1 LGHNA, CDR2 YNFKEQ. V was clipped by 1 base and J by 6 bases, with 7 bases between them. This CDR3 comprises 13 residues. The CDR3 coding sequence is TGTGCCAGCAGCCAAGCTTCAGGCAATGAGCAGTTCTTC. This gives the protein CASSQASGNEQFF.

The chain carries TRBV13 and TRBJ2-2, with D possibly TRBD2 on 5 matching bases. V lost 5 bases to trimming and J lost 5 bases, with 15 bases between them. CDR1 and CDR2 (germline): PRHDT, FYEKMQ (reference sequence). The CDR3 length is 15 residues. The CDR3 here is CASSKAGPRTGELFF. The CDR3 DNA reads TGTGCCAGCAGCAAGGCGGGCCCCCGGACCGGGGAGCTGTTTTTT.

The chain has TRBV27 and TRBJ1-1; tentatively, D is TRBD1 (5 bases). Trimming removed 0 bases from V and 12 bases from J, with 20 bases in between. The CDR3 loop spans 15 amino acids. Germline V lookup: CDR1 MNHEY, CDR2 SMNVEV (reference sequence). The chain's CDR3 is CASSLSGSTRGGTFF. The CDR3 region has the DNA TGTGCCAGCAGTTTATCTGGCTCTACCCGGGGGGGGACTTTCTTT.

This clone was seen only a few times. The V and J genes are TRBV7-8 and TRBJ2-3; 12 bases are a match to TRBD2. The CDR3 contains 17 residues. The germline V gene has CDR1 SGHVS and CDR2 FQNEAQ. V trimming: 5 bases; J trimming: 2 bases; junction bases outside the gene matches: 8. CDR3 DNA sequence: TGTGCCAGCAGCCCTAGACTAGCGGGAGAAATCACAGATACGCAGTATTTT. As protein: CASSPRLAGEITDTQYF.

The gene calls are TRBV18 and TRBJ2-1; 12 nucleotides match TRBD2. CDR3 length: 15 residues. The V segment lost 3 bases and the J segment 7 bases; nucleotides outside the gene matches: 4. From germline, CDR1 is KGHSH and CDR2 LQKENI. DNA of the CDR3: TGTGCCAGCTCACCCCTAGCGGGAGGGGTTAATGAGCAGTTCTTC. Its translation: CASSPLAGGVNEQFF.

The chain has TRBV5-6 and TRBJ2-5; D is perhaps TRBD1 (6 bases). The CDR3 is made up of 14 amino acids. The germline CDR1 and CDR2 sequences are SGHDT and YYEEEE. V lost 4 bases and J lost 5, with 15 bases in between. CDR3 amino acids: CASSLTGIQETQYF. The DNA of the CDR3 is TGTGCCAGCAGCCTAACAGGGATACAGGAGACCCAGTACTTC.

The CDR3 nucleotides are TGTGCCAGCTCACCACAGTCGGGAGGAGGAACCCAGTTCTTC. Protein: CASSPQSGGGTQFF. The chain joins TRBV18 to TRBJ2-1; 7 bases line up with TRBD2. V was clipped by 1 base and J by 13 bases; unmatched bases: 10. This CDR3 contains 14 residues. Germline V CDR1 and CDR2: KGHSH, LQKENI.

Details on this clone: Mismatch with germline at one junction end may stem from a read error. The rearrangement links TRBV5-5 to TRBJ1-2; 7 bases line up with TRBD1. The CDR3 runs to 12 residues. Germline V gives CDR1 SGHKS, CDR2 YYEKEE (reference sequence). This CDR3 reads CASRLGDRGYTF. The CDR3 bases are TGTGCCAGCAGATTGGGGGACAGAGGCTACACCTTC.

The chain employs TRBV6-5 and TRBJ2-3; TRBD1 agrees at 7 bases. The CDR3 length is 14 residues. V was clipped by 2 bases and J by 2 bases; unmatched bases: 1. Germline values: CDR1 MNHEY, CDR2 SVGAGI. DNA of the CDR3: TGTGCCAGCAGTTACGGGACAGCCACAGATACGCAGTATTTT. The encoded protein is CASSYGTATDTQYF.

The V call is TRBV9, the J call TRBJ2-5, with D possibly matching TRBD2 (6 bases). The end of the DNA fits TRBJ2-7 better, so the J call may be wrong. From germline, CDR1 is SGDLS and CDR2 YYNGEE. This CDR3 has 16 residues. The CDR3 reads CASSVDGGSGSYEQYF. The CDR3 DNA reads as TGTGCCAGCAGCGTAGATGGGGGGTCCGGCTCCTACGAGCAGTACTTC.